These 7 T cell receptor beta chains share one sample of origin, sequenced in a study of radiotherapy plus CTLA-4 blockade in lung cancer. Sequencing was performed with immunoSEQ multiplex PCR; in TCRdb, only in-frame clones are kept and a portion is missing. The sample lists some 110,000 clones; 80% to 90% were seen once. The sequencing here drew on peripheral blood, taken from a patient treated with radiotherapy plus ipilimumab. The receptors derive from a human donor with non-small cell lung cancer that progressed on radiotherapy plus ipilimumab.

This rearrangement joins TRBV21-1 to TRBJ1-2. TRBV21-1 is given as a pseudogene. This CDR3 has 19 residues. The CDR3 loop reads CASSKVKKAKTHANYGYTF. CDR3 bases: TGTGCCAGCAGCAAAGTAAAGAAAGCGAAGACTCACGCTAACTATGGCTACACCTTC.

This CDR3 is CASSPGPANEQFF. The CDR3, as DNA: TGTGCCAGCTCACCTGGACCGGCCAATGAGCAGTTCTTC. The chain has TRBV18 and TRBJ2-1; D gene ambiguous. Germline V gene lookup returns CDR1 KGHSH and CDR2 LQKENI. CDR3 length: 13 amino acids. V was clipped by 3 bases and J by 6 bases, with 9 bases between them. Looking up the rest from reference TRBV18 and TRBJ2-1 gives the full variable domain: NAGVMQNPRHLVRRRGQEARLRCSPMKGHSHVYWYRQLPEEGLKFMVYLQKENIIDESGMPKERFSAEFPKEGPSILRIQQVVRGDSAAYFCASSPGPANEQFFGPGTRLTVL.

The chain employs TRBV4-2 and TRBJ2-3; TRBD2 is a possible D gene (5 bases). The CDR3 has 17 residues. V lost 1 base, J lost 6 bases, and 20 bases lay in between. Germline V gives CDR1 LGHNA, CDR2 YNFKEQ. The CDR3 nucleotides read TGTGCCAGCAGCCAAGGTAGCGAGAGGAACTTGGGCGATACGCAGTATTTT. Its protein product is CASSQGSERNLGDTQYF.

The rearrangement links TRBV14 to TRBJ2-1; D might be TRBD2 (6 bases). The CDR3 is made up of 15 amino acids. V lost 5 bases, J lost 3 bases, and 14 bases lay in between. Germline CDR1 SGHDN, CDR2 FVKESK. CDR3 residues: CASSFWGRNYNEQFF. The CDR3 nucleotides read TGTGCCAGCAGCTTCTGGGGGAGGAACTACAATGAGCAGTTCTTC. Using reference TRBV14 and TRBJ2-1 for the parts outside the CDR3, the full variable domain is EAGVTQFPSHSVIEKGQTVTLRCDPISGHDNLYWYRRVMGKEIKFLLHFVKESKQDESGMPNNRFLAERTGGTYSTLKVQPAELEDSGVYFCASSFWGRNYNEQFFGPGTRLTVL.

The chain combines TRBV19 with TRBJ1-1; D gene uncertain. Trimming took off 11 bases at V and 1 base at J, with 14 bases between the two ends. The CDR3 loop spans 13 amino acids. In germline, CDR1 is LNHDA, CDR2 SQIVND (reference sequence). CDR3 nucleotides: TGTGCCGGGGAGACGGCGCGGAACACTGAAGCTTTCTTT. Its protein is CAGETARNTEAFF.

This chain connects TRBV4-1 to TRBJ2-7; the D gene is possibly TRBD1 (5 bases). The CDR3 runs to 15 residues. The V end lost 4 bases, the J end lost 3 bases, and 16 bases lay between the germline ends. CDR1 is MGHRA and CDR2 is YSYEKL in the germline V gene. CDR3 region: CASSPPGPQFYEQYF. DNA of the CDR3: TGCGCCAGCAGCCCCCCAGGGCCGCAATTCTACGAGCAGTACTTC.

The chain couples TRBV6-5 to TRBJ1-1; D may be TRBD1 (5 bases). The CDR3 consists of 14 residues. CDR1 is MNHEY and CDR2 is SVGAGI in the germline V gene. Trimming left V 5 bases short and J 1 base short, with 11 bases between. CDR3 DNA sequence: TGTGCCAGCAGTGGAACGGGGGGGAACACTGAAGCTTTCTTT. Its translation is CASSGTGGNTEAFF.